What follows are 14 T cell receptor beta chains derived from one specimen sequenced in a study of monozygotic twins with cystic fibrosis. Method: immunoSEQ multiplex PCR; TCRdb's copy keeps in-frame clones and lacks some. This sample has approximately 27,000 clones; roughly nine tenths occur once, and the top ten carry around 0.5%. Sequenced sample: blood. Source of these receptors: a girl aged 2-10 years with cystic fibrosis.

V usage is TRBV30 and J usage is TRBJ2-3, with TRBD1 as a possible D gene (6 bases). The ends were cut back, 3 bases at V and 7 bases at J, with 17 bases in the middle. This CDR3 comprises 14 residues. Germline CDR1 reads GTSNPN; CDR2 reads SVGIG (reference sequence). DNA for the CDR3: TGTGCCTGGAGGGGGGCCGAGCCGGGGAATACGCAGTATTTT. It translates to CAWRGAEPGNTQYF.

The chain uses TRBV2 and TRBJ1-5, with no clear D. Germline V gene lookup returns CDR1 SNHLY and CDR2 FYNNEI. The CDR3 sequence is 12 residues long. Trimming left V 8 bases short and J 5 bases short, with 10 bases between. The CDR3 sequence is CASSPGYQPQHF. The CDR3 DNA is TGTGCCAGCTCACCCGGCTATCAGCCCCAGCATTTT.

This clone was detected only a few times. This chain connects TRBV7-8 to TRBJ1-3; tentative D call: TRBD1 (5 bases). Germline CDR1 SGHVS, CDR2 FQNEAQ. The V end lost 3 bases, the J end lost 2 bases, and 17 bases lay between the germline ends. The CDR3 is 17 residues long. CDR3 in amino acids: CASSFNQGFLPGNTIYF. Written as DNA, the CDR3 is TGTGCCAGCAGCTTTAACCAGGGATTCCTACCTGGAAACACCATATATTTT. Full variable domain (rest looked up from reference TRBV7-8 and TRBJ1-3): GAGVSQSPRYKVAKRGQDVALRCDPISGHVSLFWYQQALGQGPEFLTYFQNEAQLDKSGLPSDRFFAERPEGSVSTLKIQRTQQEDSAVYLCASSFNQGFLPGNTIYFGEGSWLTVV.

This chain uses TRBV4-1 with TRBJ2-1, with 7 bases matching TRBD2. Germline values: CDR1 MGHRA, CDR2 YSYEKL. This CDR3 has 17 residues. V lost 0 bases and J lost 7; bases outside the gene matches: 12. DNA for the CDR3: TGCGCCAGCAGCCAAGATCCTGGGGGGGGGAATAGAAATGAGCAGTTCTTC. It translates to CASSQDPGGGNRNEQFF.

This clone has a single count. The rearrangement uses TRBV4-3 and TRBJ2-7; 8 nucleotides align to TRBD1. The length of the CDR3 is 15 residues. V shed 2 bases, J shed 6 bases, and the junction held 9 bases outside the gene matches. The germline V gene has CDR1 LGHNA and CDR2 YSLEER. The CDR3 DNA reads as TGCGCCAGCAGCCAAATACCAGGACAGGGTTTCGAGCAGTACTTC. Protein product: CASSQIPGQGFEQYF.

The chain has TRBV7-2 and TRBJ2-7, with D perhaps being TRBD1 or TRBD2 (5 bases each). Germline-derived CDR1 and CDR2 are SGHTA and FQGNSA. CDR3 length: 17 amino acids. The V end was cut by 5 bases, the J end by 0 bases, with 20 bases between. This CDR3 reads CASSHRGKRGDSYEQYF. CDR3 coding DNA: TGTGCCAGCAGCCACCGCGGCAAGAGGGGAGACTCCTACGAGCAGTACTTC.

The chain joins TRBV11-1 to TRBJ2-7; a weak D match, TRBD2 (5 bases). Trimming took off 3 bases at V and 2 bases at J, with 11 bases between the two ends. Germline V CDR1 and CDR2: SGHAT, FQDESV (reference sequence). The CDR3 runs to 14 residues. The CDR3 DNA reads as TGTGCCAGCAGCTTGGGTAGCGTTGCCTACGAGCAGTACTTC. Its translation is CASSLGSVAYEQYF.

The chain has TRBV5-1 and TRBJ2-3; TRBD2 matches at 10 bases. Germline V gene lookup returns CDR1 SGHRS and CDR2 YFSETQ. The trim removed 4 bases at V and 1 base at J, leaving 3 bases unmatched. The CDR3 covers 15 residues. The CDR3 sequence: CASSTLAGGTDTQYF. CDR3 DNA: TGCGCCAGCAGCACCCTAGCGGGGGGCACAGATACGCAGTATTTT.

The chain is built from TRBV4-3 and TRBJ2-3, with TRBD1 as a possible D gene (5 bases). The germline V gene has CDR1 LGHNA and CDR2 YSLEER. The CDR3 runs 15 residues. The V end lost 0 bases, the J end lost 6 bases, and 13 bases lay between the germline ends. The CDR3 spells CASSQDFQGVDTQYF. CDR3 sequence (DNA): TGCGCCAGCAGCCAAGATTTCCAGGGCGTTGATACGCAGTATTTT.

This chain links TRBV4-1 with TRBJ1-2; unclear D gene. Trimming pared 1 base from V and 4 bases from J, leaving 13 bases between. The CDR3 runs 15 residues. Germline CDR1 MGHRA, CDR2 YSYEKL. Here the CDR3 reads CASSQGPGWVYGYTF. In DNA, the CDR3 is TGCGCCAGCAGCCAAGGACCAGGATGGGTCTATGGCTACACCTTC.

J is TRBJ2-3 and V is TRBV5-1; 9 bases align to TRBD1. This CDR3 has 16 amino acids. Germline V CDR1 and CDR2: SGHRS, YFSETQ. With 2 bases clipped from V and 3 bases from J, the junction kept 7 bases outside the gene matches. Here the CDR3 DNA reads TGCGCCAGCAGCTTCACAGGGGGCGCGGGAACAGATACGCAGTATTTT. Amino acids: CASSFTGGAGTDTQYF.

The CDR3 coding sequence is TGTGCCAGCAGCCGGGACAGGGATCGTTACAATGAGCAGTTCTTC. It yields the protein CASSRDRDRYNEQFF. The genes are TRBV5-4 and TRBJ2-1, with 9 bases aligning to TRBD1. This CDR3 is 15 amino acids long. Germline V gives CDR1 SGHNT, CDR2 YYREEE (reference sequence). After removal of 4 bases from V and 4 bases from J, the junction contained 6 bases not matched to a gene.

The chain combines TRBV19 with TRBJ2-7; 7 bases map to TRBD1. V trimming: 8 bases; J trimming: 5 bases; junction bases outside the gene matches: 9. Per the germline V gene, CDR1 is LNHDA and CDR2 is SQIVND (reference sequence). The CDR3 sequence is 13 residues long. The CDR3 region is CASSSRGKDEQYF. DNA for the CDR3: TGTGCCAGTTCAAGCAGGGGGAAGGACGAGCAGTACTTC.

J is TRBJ1-2 and V is TRBV9; D may be TRBD1 (5 bases). The CDR3 runs to 13 residues. V lost 0 bases, J lost 5 bases, and 8 bases lay in between. Germline CDR1 reads SGDLS; CDR2 reads YYNGEE. The CDR3 loop is CASSVGQGYGYTF. DNA for the CDR3: TGTGCCAGCAGCGTAGGCCAGGGATATGGCTACACCTTC. The variable domain in full, completed from reference TRBV9 and TRBJ1-2, reads DSGVTQTPKHLITATGQRVTLRCSPRSGDLSVYWYQQSLDQGLQFLIQYYNGEERAKGNILERFSAQQFPDLHSELNLSSLELGDSALYFCASSVGQGYGYTFGSGTRLTVV.